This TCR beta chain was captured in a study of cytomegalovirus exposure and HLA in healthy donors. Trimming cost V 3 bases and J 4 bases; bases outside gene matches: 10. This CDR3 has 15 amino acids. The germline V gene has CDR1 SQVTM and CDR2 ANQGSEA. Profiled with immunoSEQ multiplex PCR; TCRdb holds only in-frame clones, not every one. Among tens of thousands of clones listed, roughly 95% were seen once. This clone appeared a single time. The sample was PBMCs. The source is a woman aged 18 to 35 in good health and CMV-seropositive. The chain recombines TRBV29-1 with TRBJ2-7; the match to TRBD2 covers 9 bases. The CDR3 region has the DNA TGCAGCGTTGATGGTCTAGCGGGAAATACTTACGAGCAGTACTTC. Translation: CSVDGLAGNTYEQYF.